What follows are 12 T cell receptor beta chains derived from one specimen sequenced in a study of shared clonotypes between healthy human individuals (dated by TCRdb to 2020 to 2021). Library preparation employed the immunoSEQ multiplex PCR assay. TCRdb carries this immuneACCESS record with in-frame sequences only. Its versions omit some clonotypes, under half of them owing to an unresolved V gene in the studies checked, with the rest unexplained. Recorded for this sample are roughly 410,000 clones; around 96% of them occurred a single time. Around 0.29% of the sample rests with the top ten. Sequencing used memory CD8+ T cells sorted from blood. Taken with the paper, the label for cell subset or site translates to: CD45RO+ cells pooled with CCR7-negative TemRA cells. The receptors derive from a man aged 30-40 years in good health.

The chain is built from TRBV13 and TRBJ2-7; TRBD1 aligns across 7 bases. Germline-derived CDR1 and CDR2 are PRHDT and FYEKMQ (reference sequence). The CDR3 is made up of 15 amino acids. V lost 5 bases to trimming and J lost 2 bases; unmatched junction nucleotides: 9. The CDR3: CASSQKGGQTYEQYF. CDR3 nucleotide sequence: TGTGCCAGCAGCCAAAAAGGGGGACAGACCTACGAGCAGTACTTC.

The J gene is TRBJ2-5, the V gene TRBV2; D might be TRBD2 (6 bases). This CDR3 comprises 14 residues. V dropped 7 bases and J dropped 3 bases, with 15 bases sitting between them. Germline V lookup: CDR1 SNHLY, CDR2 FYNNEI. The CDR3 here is CASITRLGKETQYF. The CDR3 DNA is TGTGCCAGCATAACCCGACTAGGCAAAGAGACCCAGTACTTC. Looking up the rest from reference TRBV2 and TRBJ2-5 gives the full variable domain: EPEVTQTPSHQVTQMGQEVILRCVPISNHLYFYWYRQILGQKVEFLVSFYNNEISEKSEIFDDQFSVERPDGSNFTLKIRSTKLEDSAMYFCASITRLGKETQYFGPGTRLLVL.

The CDR3 nucleotides read TGTGCCATCAGGGGACAGGAGACAGATACGCAGTATTTT. Protein sequence: CAIRGQETDTQYF. This rearrangement joins TRBV10-3 to TRBJ2-3; 8 nucleotides align to TRBD1. The germline gives CDR1 ENHRY, CDR2 SYGVKD. There are 13 residues in the CDR3. With V trimmed by 6 bases and J by 3 bases, 2 bases remained unmatched.

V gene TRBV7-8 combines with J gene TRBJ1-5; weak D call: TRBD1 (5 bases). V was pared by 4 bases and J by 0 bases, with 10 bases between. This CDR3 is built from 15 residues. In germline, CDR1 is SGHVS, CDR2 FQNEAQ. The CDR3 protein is CASSSQEHSNQPQHF. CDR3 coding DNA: TGTGCCAGCAGCTCACAGGAACATAGCAATCAGCCCCAGCATTTT.

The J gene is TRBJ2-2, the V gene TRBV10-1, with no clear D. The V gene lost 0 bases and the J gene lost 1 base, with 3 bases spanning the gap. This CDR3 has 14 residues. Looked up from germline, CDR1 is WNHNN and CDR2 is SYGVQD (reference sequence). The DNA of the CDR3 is TGCGCCAGCAGTGAGTCGAAGAACACCGGGGAGCTGTTTTTT. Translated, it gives CASSESKNTGELFF.

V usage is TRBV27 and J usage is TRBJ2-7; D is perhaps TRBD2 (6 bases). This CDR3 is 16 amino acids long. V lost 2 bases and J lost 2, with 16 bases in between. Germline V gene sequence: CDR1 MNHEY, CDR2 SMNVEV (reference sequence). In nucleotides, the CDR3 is TGTGCCAGCAGTTTACGTTCGCCGGAGGGACCCTACGAGCAGTACTTC. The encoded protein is CASSLRSPEGPYEQYF.

The DNA for the CDR3 is TGTGCCAGTAGTAGACAGAGCTCCTACAATGAGCAGTTCTTC. This translates into CASSRQSSYNEQFF. The chain employs TRBV19 and TRBJ2-1; TRBD1 might be the D (5 bases). The germline V and J ends were trimmed by 4 bases and 0 bases, with 7 bases remaining between them. CDR3 length: 14 amino acids. CDR1 and CDR2 (germline): LNHDA, SQIVND (reference sequence).

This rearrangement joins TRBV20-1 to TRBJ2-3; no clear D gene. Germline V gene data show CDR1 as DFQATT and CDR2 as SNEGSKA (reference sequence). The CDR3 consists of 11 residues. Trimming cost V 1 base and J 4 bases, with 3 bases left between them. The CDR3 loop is CSARGSDTQYF. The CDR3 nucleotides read TGCAGTGCTAGAGGGTCAGATACGCAGTATTTT.

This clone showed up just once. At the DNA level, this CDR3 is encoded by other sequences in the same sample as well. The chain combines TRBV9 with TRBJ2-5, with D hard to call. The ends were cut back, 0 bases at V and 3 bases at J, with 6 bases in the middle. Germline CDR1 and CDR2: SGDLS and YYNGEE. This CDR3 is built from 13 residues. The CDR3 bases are TGTGCCAGCAGCGTAGGCCAGGAAGAGACCCAGTACTTC. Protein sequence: CASSVGQEETQYF.

CDR3 in amino acids: CASSDDRTVNTEAFF. CDR3 nucleotides: TGTGCCAGTAGTGACGACCGGACCGTGAACACTGAAGCTTTCTTT. The chain employs TRBV19 and TRBJ1-1; D ambiguous. The CDR3 contains 15 residues. Germline V gene data show CDR1 as LNHDA and CDR2 as SQIVND (reference sequence). Trimming removed 5 bases at V and 0 bases at J, with 13 bases between.

As DNA, the CDR3 is TGTGCCAGCAGTTCCCTGGGCGGGTGGGAATACGAGCAGTACTTC. It encodes CASSSLGGWEYEQYF. The chain employs TRBV28 and TRBJ2-7; TRBD2 might be the D (5 bases). This CDR3 is built from 15 residues. Germline-derived CDR1 and CDR2 are MDHEN and SYDVKM. The V gene lost 4 bases and the J gene lost 4 bases, with 17 bases spanning the gap.

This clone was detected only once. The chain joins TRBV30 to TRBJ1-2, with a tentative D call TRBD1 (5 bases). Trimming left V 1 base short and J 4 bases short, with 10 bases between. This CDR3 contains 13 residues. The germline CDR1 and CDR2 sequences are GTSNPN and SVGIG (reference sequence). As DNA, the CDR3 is TGTGCCTGGAGTGCCGGGACCCTCTATGGCTACACCTTC. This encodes CAWSAGTLYGYTF.